Listed here are 20 T cell receptor beta chains from one sample, sequenced in a study of blood T cell repertoires in COVID-19. Generated by immunoSEQ multiplex PCR, the TCRdb table keeps only in-frame clones and is missing some. The sample lists roughly 100,000 clones, 60% to 80% seen once, with around 9.8% in the top ten. Sequencing was carried out using peripheral blood. The receptor set was obtained from a man aged 60 to 75 with active or convalescent COVID-19.

By frequency in the sample, this clone is medium-sized (0.01 to 0.1%). The genes are TRBV9 and TRBJ1-1; D may be TRBD1 (5 bases). The CDR3 runs to 14 residues. Germline CDR1 SGDLS, CDR2 YYNGEE. V lost 5 bases and J 5 bases, leaving 16 bases between the germline ends. CDR3 in DNA: TGTGCCAGCAGTCTTACTCCCCGGGGGACTGAAGCTTTCTTT. Amino acid sequence: CASSLTPRGTEAFF.

V and J are TRBV6-5 and TRBJ2-7, with 11 bases lining up with TRBD1. CDR1 and CDR2 from the germline V gene are MNHEY and SVGAGI. With V trimmed by 5 bases and J by 9 bases, 9 bases remained unmatched. This CDR3 comprises 14 residues. CDR3 residues: CASSTDAGTGGQYF. The DNA of the CDR3 is TGTGCCAGCAGTACCGACGCCGGGACAGGGGGGCAGTACTTC.

The CDR3 loop reads CASAPDIYRGETQYF. In DNA form, the CDR3 reads TGTGCCAGCGCCCCTGACATTTACCGTGGAGAGACCCAGTACTTC. J is TRBJ2-5 and V is TRBV7-9; the D is unclear. In germline, CDR1 is SEHNR, CDR2 FQNEAQ (reference sequence). The V gene lost 8 bases and the J gene lost 4 bases, with 20 bases spanning the gap. The CDR3 runs 15 residues.

This clone turned up a few times. The V call is TRBV29-1, the J call TRBJ2-7; the D call may be TRBD1 or TRBD2 (5 bases each). CDR1 and CDR2 from the germline V gene are SQVTM and ANQGSEA. This CDR3 spans 13 amino acids. The germline V and J ends were trimmed by 4 bases and 6 bases, with 16 bases remaining between them. The CDR3 spells CSVGEGLTTEQYV. In nucleotides, the CDR3 is TGCAGCGTTGGAGAGGGGCTAACTACCGAGCAGTACGTC.

This rearrangement joins TRBV12-3 or TRBV12-4 to TRBJ2-5; D not certain. V lost 5 bases to trimming and J lost 5 bases, with 12 bases between them. CDR3 size: 13 residues. CDR3 residues: CASSRDSPETQYF. CDR3 DNA sequence: TGTGCCAGCAGTCGTGATAGTCCGGAGACCCAGTACTTC.

This clone appeared a single time. The V call is TRBV28, the J call TRBJ1-2; D might be TRBD1 (6 bases). This CDR3 is 14 amino acids long. V lost 5 bases and J lost 3, with 13 bases in between. The germline gives CDR1 MDHEN, CDR2 SYDVKM. The CDR3: CASSGGGTYYGYTF. CDR3 DNA sequence: TGTGCCAGCAGTGGGGGTGGGACATACTATGGCTACACCTTC.

The chain is built from TRBV27 and TRBJ2-1, with D hard to call. This CDR3 contains 11 residues. The V end was cut by 4 bases, the J end by 9 bases, with 7 bases between. Germline CDR1 MNHEY, CDR2 SMNVEV (reference sequence). CDR3 sequence (DNA): TGTGCCAGCAGTTCCCTTGTTGAGCAGTTCTTC. It translates to CASSSLVEQFF.

The table lists this clone with a count of one. This chain links TRBV7-9 with TRBJ2-1; D remains ambiguous. CDR1 is SEHNR, CDR2 FQNEAQ, per germline (reference sequence). V was shortened by 0 bases and J by 0 bases, with 9 bases between the two germline ends. The CDR3 runs to 16 residues. CDR3 nucleotides: TGTGCCAGCAGCTTAGCACCTAGACTCTCCTACAATGAGCAGTTCTTC. It yields the protein CASSLAPRLSYNEQFF. The whole variable domain, remainder taken from reference TRBV7-9 and TRBJ2-1, is DTGVSQNPRHKITKRGQNVTFRCDPISEHNRLYWYRQTLGQGPEFLTYFQNEAQLEKSRLLSDRFSAERPKGSFSTLEIQRTEQGDSAMYLCASSLAPRLSYNEQFFGPGTRLTVL.

The CDR3 DNA reads as TGTGCCAGCAGCTTACCTCCCGGACAGGGGCTATACGTC. It is translated as CASSLPPGQGLYV. The chain has TRBV7-2 and TRBJ2-7; 9 nucleotides agree with TRBD1. V dropped 2 bases and J dropped 13; count of bases not matched to a gene: 9. The CDR3 is 13 residues long. Germline V CDR1 and CDR2: SGHTA, FQGNSA.

This clone was counted a single time. V gene TRBV11-1 combines with J gene TRBJ2-3; 9 nucleotides match TRBD1. This CDR3 region has 15 residues. Trimming cost V 5 bases and J 5 bases; bases outside gene matches: 8. Per the germline V gene, CDR1 is SGHAT and CDR2 is FQDESV (reference sequence). CDR3 region: CASSPTTGGGDTQYF. As DNA, the CDR3 is TGTGCCAGCAGCCCCACGACAGGGGGTGGAGATACGCAGTATTTT.

Note on this clone: Within the sample, other DNA sequences also encode this same CDR3. The gene calls are TRBV28 and TRBJ2-7, with 9 bases matching TRBD2. Trimming at V came to 5 bases and at J to 2 bases, leaving 4 bases not matched to a gene. CDR3 size: 14 residues. Germline loops: CDR1 MDHEN, CDR2 SYDVKM. CDR3 loop: CASSLAGPTYEQYF. The CDR3 bases are TGTGCCAGCAGTCTAGCGGGGCCTACCTACGAGCAGTACTTC. Combining the CDR3 with reference TRBV28 and TRBJ2-7 gives the whole variable domain DVKVTQSSRYLVKRTGEKVFLECVQDMDHENMFWYRQDPGLGLRLIYFSYDVKMKEKGDIPEGYSVSREKKERFSLILESASTNQTSMYLCASSLAGPTYEQYFGPGTRLTVT.

This clone showed up just a few times. V is TRBV29-1 and J is TRBJ2-7, with 8 bases fitting TRBD2. The CDR3 has 13 amino acids. Germline V lookup: CDR1 SQVTM, CDR2 ANQGSEA. In DNA form, the CDR3 reads TGCAGTCCTCTCCTAAGCGGGAGCTCCGAGCAGTACGTC. Encoded protein: CSPLLSGSSEQYV.

In its sample, this clone was seen once. This chain joins TRBV7-2 and TRBJ1-1; 7 bases are shared with TRBD1. The CDR3 contains 16 residues. The V gene end was trimmed by 5 bases and the J gene end by 5 bases; junction bases not matched to a gene: 14. Germline V gene sequence: CDR1 SGHTA, CDR2 FQGNSA. The CDR3 nucleotides read TGTGCCAGCAGCACCCGACAGGGTTCCAAAAGGACTGAAGCTTTCTTT. Translated: CASSTRQGSKRTEAFF.

This clone was observed a few times. The chain couples TRBV19 to TRBJ2-3, with 12 bases lining up with TRBD2. The germline CDR1 and CDR2 sequences are LNHDA and SQIVND (reference sequence). The CDR3 contains 17 residues. The junction had 9 bases not matched to a gene; V was cut back by 3 bases and J by 5 bases. CDR3 sequence (DNA): TGTGCCAGTAGTATTGGGGAACCGGGACTAGCGGGAGATACGCAGTATTTT. Translation: CASSIGEPGLAGDTQYF.

The rearrangement joins TRBV7-2 to TRBJ2-3; 7 bases fit TRBD2. Germline CDR1 and CDR2: SGHTA and FQGNSA. The V and J ends lost 3 bases and 1 base, in that order; junction bases with no gene match: 4. The CDR3 has 15 residues. The CDR3 protein is CASSLAGVRTDTQYF. The CDR3 DNA is TGTGCCAGCAGCTTGGCGGGAGTTCGCACAGATACGCAGTATTTT.

This sequence joins TRBV27 and TRBJ1-1; no clear D gene. CDR1 MNHEY and CDR2 SMNVEV come from the germline V gene (reference sequence). This CDR3 spans 18 amino acids. V was clipped by 2 bases and J by 5 bases, with 24 bases between them. The CDR3 here is CASSLGSQRRGSWTEAFF. DNA of the CDR3: TGTGCCAGCAGTTTAGGGTCACAAAGGCGAGGGAGTTGGACTGAAGCTTTCTTT.

The rearrangement uses TRBV6-1 and TRBJ2-7; 13 nucleotides align to TRBD2. Germline V gives CDR1 MNHNS, CDR2 SASEGT. V dropped 3 bases and J dropped 4; count of bases not matched to a gene: 3. The length of the CDR3 is 15 residues. CDR3 residues: CASSEGTSGVYEQYF. CDR3 coding DNA: TGTGCCAGCAGTGAGGGGACTAGCGGGGTATACGAGCAGTACTTC.

The chain carries TRBV6-6 and TRBJ2-7, with 9 bases that match TRBD1. The CDR3 sequence is 16 residues long. Trimming at V came to 6 bases and at J to 0 bases, leaving 9 bases not matched to a gene. Looked up from germline, CDR1 is MNHNY and CDR2 is SVGAGI (reference sequence). CDR3 nucleotide sequence: TGTGCCAGCAGCCAGGGGACAGGGTCGAGCTCCTACGAGCAGTACGTC. It yields the protein CASSQGTGSSSYEQYV.

V gene TRBV24-1 combines with J gene TRBJ2-1, with 9 bases identical to TRBD2. Germline-derived CDR1 and CDR2 are KGHDR and SFDVKD. The trim removed 3 bases at V and 4 bases at J, leaving 3 bases unmatched. CDR3 size: 15 residues. DNA of the CDR3: TGTGCCACCAGTGATGGTAGCGGGGGTTACAATGAGCAGTTCTTC. Its protein product is CATSDGSGGYNEQFF.

V is TRBV27 and J is TRBJ2-5, with 10 bases identical to TRBD1. This CDR3 is 18 amino acids long. V lost 6 bases and J lost 5; bases outside the gene matches: 18. In germline, CDR1 is MNHEY, CDR2 SMNVEV (reference sequence). The CDR3 region has the DNA TGTGCCAGCAGACAGCAGTTTAAACCCACGGACAGGGGGGAGACCCAGTACTTC. This gives the protein CASRQQFKPTDRGETQYF.